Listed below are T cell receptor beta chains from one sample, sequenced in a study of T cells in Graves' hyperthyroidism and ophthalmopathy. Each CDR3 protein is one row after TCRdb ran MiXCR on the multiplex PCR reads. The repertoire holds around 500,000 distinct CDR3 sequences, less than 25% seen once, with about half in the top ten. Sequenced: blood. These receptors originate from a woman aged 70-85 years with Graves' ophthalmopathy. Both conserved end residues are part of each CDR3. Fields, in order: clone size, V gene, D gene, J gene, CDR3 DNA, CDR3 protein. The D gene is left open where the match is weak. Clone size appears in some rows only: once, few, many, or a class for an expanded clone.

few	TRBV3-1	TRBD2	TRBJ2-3	TGTGCCAGCAGCCTCCGAAGGCCCCGGGGGGGGGATACGCAGTATTTT	CASSLRRPRGGDTQYF
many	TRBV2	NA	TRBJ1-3	TGTGCCAGCAGGCAGGAAATCTCTGGAAACACCATATATTTT	CASRQEISGNTIYF
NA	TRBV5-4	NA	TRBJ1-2	TGTGCCAGCAGCTCTGAGCGGGCCTCAGACTATGGCTACACCTTC	CASSSERASDYGYTF
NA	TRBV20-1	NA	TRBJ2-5	TGCAGTGCGTCGGGCGGGGCGCTTCCCCTTCGAGGGGAGACCCAGTACTTC	CSASGGALPLRGETQYF
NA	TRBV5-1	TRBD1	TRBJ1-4	TGCGCCAGCAGCATGACCTCCAGGGGGGATGAAAAACTGTTTTTT	CASSMTSRGDEKLFF
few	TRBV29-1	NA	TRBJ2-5	TGCAGCGTTGAAGCGGGAGTTCAAGAGACCCAGTACTTC	CSVEAGVQETQYF
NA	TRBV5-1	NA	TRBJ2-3	TGCGCCAGCAGCTTGCAACACTTATTACCCACAGATACGCAGTATTTT	CASSLQHLLPTDTQYF
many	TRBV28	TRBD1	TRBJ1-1	TGTGCCAGCCGCCTACCCGGACAGGGTCGGCGGAACACTGAAGCTTTCTTT	CASRLPGQGRRNTEAFF
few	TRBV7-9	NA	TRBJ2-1	TGTGCCAGCAGCTTAGCGCTCCCGACTTTCAATGAGCAGTTCTTC	CASSLALPTFNEQFF
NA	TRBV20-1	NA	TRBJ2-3	TGCAGTGCTAGAGATCAAGCGTATAGCACAGATACGCAGTATTTT	CSARDQAYSTDTQYF
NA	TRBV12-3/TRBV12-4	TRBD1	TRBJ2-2	TGTGCCAGCAGTGAGGACAGGGCGAACACCGGGGAGCTGTTTTTT	CASSEDRANTGELFF
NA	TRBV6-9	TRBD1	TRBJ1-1	TGCGCCAGCAGTCCACGGGTGACAGGGGCGTTCAACACTGAAGCTTCCTTT	CASSPRVTGAFNTEASF
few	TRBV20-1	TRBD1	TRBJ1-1	TGCAGTGCTGGGACAGAGACTCTACCGCAAGCTTTCTTT	CSAGTETLPQAFF
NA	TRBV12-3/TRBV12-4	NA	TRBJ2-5	TGTGCCATCAGTGATAGGCTAAAAGAGACCCAGTACTTC	CAISDRLKETQYF
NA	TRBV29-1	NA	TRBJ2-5	TGCAGCGTTGCTACAGGGGAGACCCAGTACTTC	CSVATGETQYF
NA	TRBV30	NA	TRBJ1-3	TGTGCCTGGACCCTGGGGGGGGCGCAGGGCGCTGGAAACACCATATATTTT	CAWTLGGAQGAGNTIYF